The 10 T cell receptor beta chains below were found in one sample sequenced in a study of Ad26.COV2.S vaccination and SARS-CoV-2 variants. Documented treatment: 15 to 20 received Ad26.COV2.S at low or high dose, single or two shots; five or six received placebo; per-sample allocation not given. At day 63 after the first vaccine or placebo injection, samples were drawn. Only in-frame clones appear in the TCRdb table, and some are missing; sequencing was by immunoSEQ multiplex PCR. The sample gives about 350,000 clones, about 85% of which show up once; approximately 3.5% is in the top ten. The sequencing used peripheral blood, collected in a trial of Ad26.COV2.S vaccine versus placebo. These TCRs come from a person between 18 and 65 years old who received the Ad26.COV2.S COVID-19 vaccine or a placebo.

The chain combines TRBV18 with TRBJ1-1; possibly TRBD1 for D (6 bases). Trimming removed 4 bases from V and 4 bases from J, with 7 bases in between. The CDR3 totals 12 residues. Germline V gene lookup returns CDR1 KGHSH and CDR2 LQKENI. The DNA of the CDR3 is TGTGCCAGCTCACTACAGGGCACTGAAGCTTTCTTT. Encoded protein: CASSLQGTEAFF.

The rearrangement joins TRBV7-9 to TRBJ1-2; D is uncertain. This CDR3 is built from 15 residues. Trimming left V 5 bases short and J 8 bases short, with 21 bases between. Germline values: CDR1 SEHNR, CDR2 FQNEAQ (reference sequence). CDR3 protein: CASSQSPGSAGGYTF. In DNA form, the CDR3 reads TGTGCCAGCAGCCAAAGCCCGGGCTCGGCCGGCGGCTACACCTTC. Complete variable domain (other parts from reference TRBV7-9 and TRBJ1-2): DTGVSQNPRHKITKRGQNVTFRCDPISEHNRLYWYRQTLGQGPEFLTYFQNEAQLEKSRLLSDRFSAERPKGSFSTLEIQRTEQGDSAMYLCASSQSPGSAGGYTFGSGTRLTVV.

The chain recombines TRBV2 with TRBJ2-7, with 7 bases lining up with TRBD2. This CDR3 has 13 amino acids. From germline, CDR1 is SNHLY and CDR2 FYNNEI. The V gene end was trimmed by 9 bases and the J gene end by 7 bases; junction bases not matched to a gene: 12. DNA of the CDR3: TGTGCCAGGGAAGAGACCCGAGCGGGGGAGCAGTACTTC. Its protein product is CAREETRAGEQYF.

The rearrangement links TRBV18 to TRBJ2-1, with D maybe TRBD1 (5 bases). V was pared by 2 bases and J by 3 bases, with 11 bases between. Looked up from germline, CDR1 is KGHSH and CDR2 is LQKENI. The CDR3 consists of 15 residues. The CDR3 is CASSPGRVVYNEQFF. The DNA for the CDR3 is TGTGCCAGCTCACCAGGCAGGGTCGTCTACAATGAGCAGTTCTTC.

V gene TRBV7-6 combines with J gene TRBJ2-1; 10 bases line up with TRBD2. Unmatched junction bases numbered 4, after V lost 1 base and J lost 7 bases. Germline lookup yields CDR1 SGHVS and CDR2 FNYEAQ. This CDR3 has 15 amino acids. In DNA, the CDR3 is TGTGCCAGCAGCTTAGGGCTAGCGGGAGTGAATGAGCAGTTCTTC. It translates to CASSLGLAGVNEQFF.

The V and J genes are TRBV6-5 and TRBJ2-5; no reliable D call. Germline-derived CDR1 and CDR2 are MNHEY and SVGAGI. Trimming shortened V by 0 bases and J by 5 bases, and 10 bases separated the two germline ends. This CDR3 is 14 amino acids long. CDR3 nucleotides: TGTGCCAGCAGTTACTCGAATGGATGGGAGACCCAGTACTTC. Translated, it gives CASSYSNGWETQYF.

The chain combines TRBV5-1 with TRBJ1-4, with 9 bases that match TRBD1. CDR3 size: 14 residues. Germline V gene sequence: CDR1 SGHRS, CDR2 YFSETQ. The junction had 2 bases not matched to a gene; V was cut back by 0 bases and J by 8 bases. This CDR3 reads CASSLGQGDEKLFF. As DNA, the CDR3 is TGCGCCAGCAGCTTGGGACAGGGGGACGAAAAACTGTTTTTT.

The gene calls are TRBV5-1 and TRBJ2-7; 7 nucleotides align to TRBD1. With V trimmed by 4 bases and J by 5 bases, 15 bases remained unmatched. The CDR3 spans 16 residues. The germline gives CDR1 SGHRS, CDR2 YFSETQ. The CDR3 sequence: CASSPTRQGGIHEQYF. The CDR3 DNA sequence: TGCGCCAGCAGCCCTACTCGACAGGGTGGGATTCACGAGCAGTACTTC.

The chain links TRBV5-1 to TRBJ1-4, with TRBD1 matching 7 bases. With V trimmed by 0 bases and J by 2 bases, 4 bases remained unmatched. The CDR3 is made up of 16 amino acids. Germline values: CDR1 SGHRS, CDR2 YFSETQ. The CDR3: CASSLDEGQTNEKLFF. CDR3 DNA: TGCGCCAGCAGCTTGGACGAGGGACAGACTAATGAAAAACTGTTTTTT.

Only one count was recorded for this clone. The genes are TRBV9 and TRBJ2-1; possible D gene TRBD2, 6 bases. The CDR3 runs 13 residues. V was cut by 5 bases and J by 8 bases, with 14 bases left in between. Germline CDR1 and CDR2: SGDLS and YYNGEE. This CDR3 reads CASRQNGGDEQFF. CDR3 coding DNA: TGTGCCAGCAGACAAAACGGGGGAGATGAGCAGTTCTTC.